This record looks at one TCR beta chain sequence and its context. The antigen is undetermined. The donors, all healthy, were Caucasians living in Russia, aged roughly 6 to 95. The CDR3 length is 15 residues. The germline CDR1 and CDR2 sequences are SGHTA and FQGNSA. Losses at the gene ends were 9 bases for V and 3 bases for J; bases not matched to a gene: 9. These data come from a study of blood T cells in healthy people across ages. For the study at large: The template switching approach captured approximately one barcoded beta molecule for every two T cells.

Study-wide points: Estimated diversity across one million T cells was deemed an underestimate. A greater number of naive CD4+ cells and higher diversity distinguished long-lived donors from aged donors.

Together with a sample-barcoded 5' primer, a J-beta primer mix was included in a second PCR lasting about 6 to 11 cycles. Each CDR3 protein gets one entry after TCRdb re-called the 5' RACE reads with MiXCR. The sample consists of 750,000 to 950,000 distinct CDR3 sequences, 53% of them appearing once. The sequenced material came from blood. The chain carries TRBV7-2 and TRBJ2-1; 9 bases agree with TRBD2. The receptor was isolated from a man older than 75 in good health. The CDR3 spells CARTMGGRVYNEQFF. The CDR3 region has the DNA TGTGCCAGGACCATGGGCGGGAGGGTCTACAATGAGCAGTTCTTC.